This TCR beta chain was captured in a study of cytomegalovirus exposure and HLA in healthy donors. Study at large: In a later analysis, the roughly 110 validation repertoires were reported to have used the same platform as the 666 first-cohort repertoires.

The study drew the donors from its roughly 120-subject validation cohort, separate from the 666-subject first cohort. Overall study results and limits: A subsequent analysis found that TCR clusters from the first cohort also tended to co-occur in the 110 or so validation repertoires, with under 95% of cluster scores above 0. According to the study, roughly 160 TCR beta chains were cytomegalovirus-associated.

With regard to this clone: Its target is not known.

Produced via immunoSEQ multiplex PCR; TCRdb's table is partial and in-frame only. The data hold some 60,000 clones, with roughly 94% observed a single time. The sequenced material came from PBMCs. This receptor was obtained from a man in his late teens or twenties in good health and CMV-seropositive.

CDR3 in amino acids: CASSWTANQPQHF. CDR3 DNA: TGTGCCAGCAGTTGGACAGCTAATCAGCCCCAGCATTTT. The J gene is TRBJ1-5, the V gene TRBV7-8; possibly TRBD1 for D (6 bases). CDR3 length equals 13 residues. Germline-derived CDR1 and CDR2 are SGHVS and FQNEAQ. With 6 bases removed from V and 4 bases from J, the gap between germline ends came to 10 bases. The full variable domain, completed using reference TRBV7-8 and TRBJ1-5, is GAGVSQSPRYKVAKRGQDVALRCDPISGHVSLFWYQQALGQGPEFLTYFQNEAQLDKSGLPSDRFFAERPEGSVSTLKIQRTQQEDSAVYLCASSWTANQPQHFGDGTRLSIL.